This entry is about one TCR beta chain. Its antigen is not identified. CDR1 and CDR2 from the germline V gene are SGHAT and FQNNGV. This CDR3 has 16 residues. Between the trimmed V and J ends, which lost 5 bases and 6 bases, there was a span of 21 bases. The sample is drawn from a study of shared clonotypes between healthy human individuals. Overall study findings and caveats: Memory subsets had estimated richness that was generally smaller than that of naive subsets.

Deep was the level at which the assay was run. Replicate PCRs from sorted subsets contained 200 ng DNA, which is 30,000 to 35,000 T cell genomes. Repertoires were generated with immunoSEQ multiplex PCR, while TCRdb's copy carries only in-frame clones and drops some. The sample includes about 1.5 million clones, roughly 96% of them seen just once. All of the donors resided in Nashville, Tennessee, and each was a Caucasian adult. V is TRBV11-2 and J is TRBJ2-3; D perhaps matches TRBD1 (5 bases). This receptor was identified in a man aged 30-40 years in good health. Material for sequencing was naive CD4+ T cells sorted from blood. The sample's subset: CD45RA+ positively selected. The CDR3 sequence is CASSPPGLAVGDTQYF. CDR3 DNA: TGTGCCAGCAGCCCCCCAGGGTTGGCGGTCGGGGATACGCAGTATTTT.